This TCR beta chain stems from a study of a mutant IDH1 vaccine in newly diagnosed glioma. Overall study: Vaccines were first given 4-6 weeks after radiotherapy alone, or with temozolomide cycles.

Libraries were prepared by immunoSEQ multiplex PCR; TCRdb keeps only in-frame clonotypes and omits some of them. This table holds some 30,000 clones, 60% to 80% found once. Remarks on this clone: Its antigen is unidentified.

Germline V lookup: CDR1 SEHNR, CDR2 FQNEAQ (reference sequence). V lost 4 bases, J lost 5 bases, and 14 bases lay in between. This CDR3 has 14 amino acids. Time point given: week 35, safety follow-up. Every vaccine dose comprised 300 ug of mutant IDH1 20-mer peptide plus topical imiquimod. Tumors from donors were new WHO grade 3 or 4 IDH1-mutant astrocytomas with ATRX loss. The chain has TRBV7-9 and TRBJ2-5, with D perhaps given as TRBD1 or TRBD2 (5 bases each). The input for sequencing was PBMCs, taken from a glioma patient whose treatment included an IDH1 peptide vaccine. The sequence was collected from a woman younger than 45 with glioma. Some clones in this sample may be carry-over from other donors' samples. CDR3 sequence (DNA): TGTGCCAGCAGCTCCAGGGTTCGCGGGGAGACCCAGTACTTC. Its translation is CASSSRVRGETQYF.